The 2 T cell receptor beta chains below come from one sample, sequenced in a study of cytomegalovirus exposure and HLA in healthy donors. PCR amplification relied on 60 Vbeta primers (plus 13 Jbeta primers). Sequencing used immunoSEQ multiplex PCR; TCRdb keeps in-frame clones, though not all of them. The sample consists of some 95,000 clones, 78% of them appearing once. The sequencing input was PBMCs. These receptors were taken from a woman in her thirties or forties in good health and CMV-seropositive.

The chain combines TRBV18 with TRBJ1-1; 7 nucleotides align to TRBD1. The germline CDR1 and CDR2 sequences are KGHSH and LQKENI. The CDR3 has 15 residues. V lost 2 bases to trimming and J lost 1 base; unmatched junction nucleotides: 4. The CDR3 is CASSPEGQPNTEAFF. For the CDR3, the DNA is TGTGCCAGCTCACCAGAGGGACAGCCGAACACTGAAGCTTTCTTT.

Only a few counts were recorded for this clone. The rearrangement links TRBV5-4 to TRBJ2-5; TRBD2 matches 9 bases. Near its end, the DNA agrees better with TRBJ2-7, so the J call may be wrong. The V gene's germline CDR1 is SGHNT and CDR2 YYREEE (reference sequence). This CDR3 comprises 16 residues. CDR3: CASSQEEGSGSHEQYF. The CDR3 nucleotides read TGTGCCAGCAGCCAAGAGGAGGGTAGCGGGAGCCACGAGCAGTACTTC.